One sample yielded the 18 T cell receptor beta chains listed below, sequenced in a study of T cells after yellow fever vaccination. TCRdb ran MiXCR on the 5' RACE reads and lists one entry per CDR3 protein. This sample has some 350,000 distinct CDR3 sequences, with around 10% found just once. The source material was PBMCs, sampled on the day of the first yellow fever vaccination. These receptors were obtained from a man aged 18 to 30 who received the YFV17D yellow fever vaccine.

This clonotype has only a few counts. The chain carries TRBV11-1 and TRBJ1-6; D uncertain. The CDR3 is 14 amino acids. CDR1 and CDR2 (germline): SGHAT, FQDESV (reference sequence). The V gene lost 2 bases and the J gene lost 8 bases, with 10 bases spanning the gap. The CDR3 spells CASSLLYRDSPLHF. DNA for the CDR3: TGTGCCAGCAGCTTACTCTACAGAGATTCACCCCTCCACTTT.

This clonotype has a handful of counts. The CDR3: CSVATGAEQYF. In DNA form, the CDR3 reads TGCAGCGTTGCCACAGGGGCCGAGCAGTACTTC. The gene calls are TRBV29-1 and TRBJ2-7; 7 nucleotides agree with TRBD1. CDR3 length: 11 amino acids. V was pared by 4 bases and J by 6 bases, with 3 bases of the junction left unmatched. Germline values: CDR1 SQVTM, CDR2 ANQGSEA.

The chain employs TRBV3-1 and TRBJ2-7; no clear D gene. The V end lost 2 bases, the J end lost 6 bases, and 11 bases lay between the germline ends. The CDR3 is 13 residues long. Germline values: CDR1 LGHDT, CDR2 YNNKEL (reference sequence). CDR3 in amino acids: CASSQQLQAEQYF. In DNA, the CDR3 is TGTGCCAGCAGCCAACAGCTTCAGGCCGAGCAGTACTTC.

The genes are TRBV6-2 or TRBV6-3 and TRBJ2-3; D is unclear. Germline V gene sequence: CDR1 MNHEY, CDR2 SVGEGT. The CDR3 runs to 14 residues. V lost 8 bases, J lost 1 base, and 13 bases lay in between. The CDR3 nucleotides are TGTGCCAGCGGTAGTTCCGACGGCACAGATACGCAGTATTTT. Its translation is CASGSSDGTDTQYF.

This clonotype was seen a handful of times. The chain has TRBV6-5 and TRBJ1-2, with TRBD1 as a possible D gene (6 bases). V lost 2 bases, J lost 1 base, and 17 bases lay in between. Germline V gene sequence: CDR1 MNHEY, CDR2 SVGAGI. This CDR3 is built from 17 residues. This CDR3 reads CASSYKVAGAINYGYTF. CDR3 DNA sequence: TGTGCCAGCAGTTACAAAGTCGCAGGGGCAATTAACTATGGCTACACCTTC.

The rearrangement uses TRBV4-1 and TRBJ2-5, with 7 positions matching TRBD2. The CDR3 length is 16 residues. Germline V gene sequence: CDR1 MGHRA, CDR2 YSYEKL. Trimming removed 2 bases from V and 2 bases from J; junction bases left unmatched: 8. The CDR3 loop is CASSQYQTSTQETQYF. CDR3 sequence (DNA): TGCGCCAGCAGCCAATACCAGACTAGCACTCAAGAGACCCAGTACTTC.

This clonotype showed up many times. The V gene is TRBV18, the J gene TRBJ1-1; D not certain. This CDR3 is built from 13 residues. CDR1 is KGHSH, CDR2 LQKENI, per germline. Trimming removed 5 bases from V and 1 base from J, with 8 bases in between. The chain's CDR3 is CASSTDRNTEAFF. As DNA, the CDR3 is TGTGCCAGCTCAACTGATAGGAACACTGAAGCTTTCTTT.

This chain uses TRBV7-2 with TRBJ1-1; weak D call: TRBD1 (5 bases). The germline V gene has CDR1 SGHTA and CDR2 FQGNSA. V was pared by 5 bases and J by 11 bases, with 21 bases between. The CDR3 covers 14 residues. The DNA of the CDR3 is TGTGCCAGCAGCCCCGAACAGGCTTATGGATCGGCTTTCTTT. Amino acids: CASSPEQAYGSAFF. Supplemented by reference TRBV7-2 and TRBJ1-1, the full variable domain reads GAGVSQSPSNKVTEKGKDVELRCDPISGHTALYWYRQSLGQGLEFLIYFQGNSAPDKSGLPSDRFSAERTGGSVSTLTIQRTQQEDSAVYLCASSPEQAYGSAFFGQGTRLTVV.

This clonotype was seen only a few times. The rearrangement joins TRBV5-6 to TRBJ1-2, with D perhaps TRBD1 (6 bases). Germline CDR1 SGHDT, CDR2 YYEEEE. The CDR3 extends over 11 amino acids. V lost 2 bases and J lost 8, with 7 bases in between. The DNA for the CDR3 is TGTGCCAGCAGCTTCCAGGGGGGCTACACCTTC. This translates into CASSFQGGYTF.

The chain is built from TRBV9 and TRBJ2-7, with TRBD1 matching over 7 bases. The CDR3 is 17 amino acids. The ends lost 3 bases at V and 3 bases at J; junction bases unmatched: 15. The germline V gene has CDR1 SGDLS and CDR2 YYNGEE. CDR3 loop: CASSGGIDGTDYYEQYF. The CDR3, as DNA: TGTGCCAGCAGCGGAGGAATAGACGGGACAGACTACTACGAGCAGTACTTC. Using reference TRBV9 and TRBJ2-7 for the parts outside the CDR3, the full variable domain is DSGVTQTPKHLITATGQRVTLRCSPRSGDLSVYWYQQSLDQGLQFLIQYYNGEERAKGNILERFSAQQFPDLHSELNLSSLELGDSALYFCASSGGIDGTDYYEQYFGPGTRLTVT.

This clonotype was picked up a small number of times. The V call is TRBV29-1, the J call TRBJ2-1, with 7 nucleotides matching TRBD1. The CDR3 runs 14 residues. With 3 bases clipped from V and 8 bases from J, the junction kept 10 bases outside the gene matches. From germline, CDR1 is SQVTM and CDR2 ANQGSEA. The CDR3 here is CSVDWLRQGDEQFF. CDR3 nucleotides: TGCAGCGTTGACTGGCTGAGACAGGGTGATGAGCAGTTCTTC.

This clonotype was found a few times. The CDR3 nucleotides are TGTGCCAGCAGCCTAGGTGGTATAGGACGGAACACTGAAGCTTTCTTT. Its translation is CASSLGGIGRNTEAFF. The J gene is TRBJ1-1, the V gene TRBV28; D is unclear. Trimming took 6 bases from V and 1 from J, leaving 18 bases between them. There are 16 residues in the CDR3. Per the germline V gene, CDR1 is MDHEN and CDR2 is SYDVKM.

This clonotype has only a few counts. The V and J genes are TRBV2 and TRBJ1-5; D not certain. CDR1 and CDR2 from the germline V gene are SNHLY and FYNNEI. CDR3 length: 13 amino acids. V was shortened by 7 bases and J by 6 bases, with 13 bases between the two germline ends. The CDR3 loop is CASKPDTLQPQHF. As DNA, the CDR3 is TGTGCCAGCAAACCAGACACCCTTCAGCCCCAGCATTTT.

This clonotype was seen a few times. The chain joins TRBV7-2 to TRBJ2-4, with TRBD1 identical over 9 bases. After removal of 5 bases from V and 6 bases from J, the junction contained 8 bases not matched to a gene. CDR3 length equals 15 residues. Germline CDR1 and CDR2: SGHTA and FQGNSA. The CDR3 sequence is CASSEPGQGLNIQYF. CDR3 DNA sequence: TGTGCCAGCAGCGAACCGGGACAGGGATTAAACATTCAGTACTTC.

This clonotype appeared a few times. V usage is TRBV4-1 and J usage is TRBJ1-5; D unclear. Trimming removed 5 bases at V and 2 bases at J, with 22 bases between. The CDR3 consists of 18 residues. Germline loops: CDR1 MGHRA, CDR2 YSYEKL. The CDR3: CASSSLNRAAAGNQPQHF. CDR3 DNA sequence: TGCGCCAGCAGCTCACTCAACCGGGCGGCAGCTGGCAATCAGCCCCAGCATTTT.

This clonotype was seen many times. This chain links TRBV12-3 or TRBV12-4 with TRBJ2-3, with 7 bases that match TRBD1. The CDR3 totals 16 residues. The trim removed 6 bases at V and 4 bases at J, leaving 13 bases unmatched. The CDR3 sequence: CASRPGTAIFPDTQYF. DNA of the CDR3: TGTGCCAGCAGGCCCGGGACAGCCATCTTCCCAGATACGCAGTATTTT.

This clonotype was picked up a small number of times. This chain links TRBV6-5 with TRBJ1-4; no clear D gene. Germline values: CDR1 MNHEY, CDR2 SVGAGI. V was trimmed by 4 bases and J by 10 bases, leaving 10 bases between them. This CDR3 contains 12 residues. In DNA form, the CDR3 reads TGTGCCAGCAGTTTCGGAAACGGAAAACTGTTTTTT. It codes for CASSFGNGKLFF.

This clonotype has just a few counts. J is TRBJ2-3 and V is TRBV12-3 or TRBV12-4; tentatively, D is TRBD2 (7 bases). The V end lost 7 bases, the J end lost 1 base, and 15 bases lay between the germline ends. This CDR3 has 15 residues. The CDR3: CASTLGGPRTDTQYF. The CDR3 DNA reads TGTGCCAGCACCTTGGGGGGGCCCCGCACAGATACGCAGTATTTT.